This T cell receptor beta chain was recorded in a study of persistence of HIV-infected CD4 T cells. Study summary: Two participants gave one leukapheresis sample; others gave up to about 180 mL blood repeatedly.

This nonspecific control used anti-CD3/anti-CD28 bead stimulation of CD4+ T cells. Responding CD4+ T cells were sorted by upregulation of both CD40 ligand and CD69. Per the germline V gene, CDR1 is SNHLY and CDR2 is FYNNEI. The trim removed 5 bases at V and 5 bases at J, leaving 3 bases unmatched. The CDR3 is 13 amino acids. The immunoSEQ assay was version 4, run in survey mode. Only in-frame clones appear in the TCRdb table, and some are missing; sequencing was by immunoSEQ multiplex PCR. This repertoire shows 44,000 or so clones, approximately 90% found once; its top ten account for 1.8%. A word on this clone: No antigen is known for it.

The chain has TRBV2 and TRBJ1-5, with 7 positions matching TRBD1. The starting material was CD4+ T cells sorted from PBMCs after roughly 18-hour stimulation, obtained from a patient who received antiretroviral therapy. The clonotype was recovered from an adult man with HIV who was CMV-seropositive. The CDR3 loop is CASSRDSDQPQHF. DNA for the CDR3: TGTGCCAGCAGTCGGGACAGTGATCAGCCCCAGCATTTT.